The T cell receptor (beta chain) under discussion was sequenced for a study of CD8 T cells in Susac syndrome. Trimming took off 5 bases at V and 4 bases at J, with 12 bases between the two ends. Germline V lookup: CDR1 SGDLS, CDR2 YYNGEE. The CDR3 has 14 amino acids. Blood CD8+ and CD4+ T cells underwent high-throughput TCR beta sequencing. RNA was extracted with the RNeasy kit, and a quantity of roughly 0.45 to 1 ug was reverse transcribed using random hexamers. immunoSEQ multiplex PCR amplified TCR beta CDR3 across 54 Vbeta, 13 Jbeta. TCRdb reanalysed the immunoSEQ multiplex PCR reads using MiXCR and keeps one entry per CDR3 protein. In the table there are some 180,000 distinct CDR3 sequences, about 95% of which are singletons. Notes on this clonotype: Antigen: not known.

Regarding the study as a whole: The relatively small number of individuals in the TCR sequencing and HLA analysis was acknowledged by the study.

The sample consisted of CD4+ T cells from PBMCs. The chain has TRBV9 and TRBJ2-2; D may be TRBD1 (6 bases). The TCR originated in a human donor in good health. The CDR3 sequence: CASRYRAVTGELFF. Here the CDR3 DNA reads TGTGCCAGCAGGTACAGGGCGGTCACCGGGGAGCTGTTTTTT. Supplemented by reference TRBV9 and TRBJ2-2, the full variable domain reads DSGVTQTPKHLITATGQRVTLRCSPRSGDLSVYWYQQSLDQGLQFLIQYYNGEERAKGNILERFSAQQFPDLHSELNLSSLELGDSALYFCASRYRAVTGELFFGEGSRLTVL.